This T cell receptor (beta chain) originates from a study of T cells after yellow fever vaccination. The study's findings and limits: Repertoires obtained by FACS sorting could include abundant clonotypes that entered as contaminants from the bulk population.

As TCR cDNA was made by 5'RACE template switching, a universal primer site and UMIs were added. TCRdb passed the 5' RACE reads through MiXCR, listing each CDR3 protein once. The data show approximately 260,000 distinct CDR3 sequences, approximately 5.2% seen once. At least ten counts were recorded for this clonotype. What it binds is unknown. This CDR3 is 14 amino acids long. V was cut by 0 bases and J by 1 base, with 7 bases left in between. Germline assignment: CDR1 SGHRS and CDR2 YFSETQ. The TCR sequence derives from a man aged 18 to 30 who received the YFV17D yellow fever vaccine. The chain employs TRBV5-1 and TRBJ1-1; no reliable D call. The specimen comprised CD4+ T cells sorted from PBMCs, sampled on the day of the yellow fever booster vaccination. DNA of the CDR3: TGCGCCAGCAGCTTGGACGATCAGAACACTGAAGCTTTCTTT. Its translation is CASSLDDQNTEAFF.